Presented here are 7 T cell receptor beta chains from one specimen sequenced in a study of T cells after yellow fever vaccination. One entry per CDR3 protein, called by TCRdb with MiXCR from the 5' RACE reads. The table records 200,000 to 300,000 distinct CDR3 sequences, roughly 3.5% of them present only once. The material was PBMCs, obtained 15 days after the yellow fever booster vaccination. These receptor sequences come from a man between 18 and 35 years old who received the YFV17D yellow fever vaccine.

This clonotype was counted ten times or more. The chain recombines TRBV6-5 with TRBJ2-7, with TRBD1 matching 9 bases. V dropped 0 bases and J dropped 4; count of bases not matched to a gene: 7. In germline, CDR1 is MNHEY, CDR2 SVGAGI. The CDR3 totals 16 residues. CDR3 DNA: TGTGCCAGCAGTTACTCCGGGACAGGGTATGTGTACGAGCAGTACTTC. It codes for CASSYSGTGYVYEQYF.

This clonotype was counted ten times or more. V usage is TRBV6-5 and J usage is TRBJ2-7, with D possibly matching TRBD1 (6 bases). The V and J ends lost 8 bases and 0 bases respectively, with 17 bases between them. Germline CDR1 MNHEY, CDR2 SVGAGI. This CDR3 region has 15 residues. CDR3 DNA: TGTGCCAGCTATCGGCGACAGGAGGCCTCCTACGAGCAGTACGTC. Amino acids: CASYRRQEASYEQYV.

In regard to this clonotype: A read error may be the cause here, since a much bigger clone is one base away. V usage is TRBV3-1 and J usage is TRBJ2-2; no firm D call. The CDR3 has 12 amino acids. The germline V gene encodes CDR1 LGHDT and CDR2 YNNKEL (reference sequence). V was trimmed by 4 bases and J by 6 bases, leaving 6 bases between them. The CDR3 is CASSLFSGELFF. In nucleotides, the CDR3 is TGTGCCAGCAGCCTTTTTTCCGGGGAGCTGTTTTTT.

This clonotype was observed at least ten times. The gene calls are TRBV4-1 and TRBJ2-7; 9 positions agree with TRBD1. CDR1 and CDR2 (germline): MGHRA, YSYEKL. The CDR3 length is 15 residues. With 3 bases clipped from V and 7 bases from J, the junction kept 10 bases outside the gene matches. The CDR3, as DNA: TGCGCCAGCAGCCAGGGACAGGGACCCTTCGGGGAGCAGTACTTC. It encodes CASSQGQGPFGEQYF.

This clonotype has at least ten counts. The chain has TRBV10-3 and TRBJ2-7; D remains unclear. The germline V gene has CDR1 ENHRY and CDR2 SYGVKD. V was shortened by 3 bases and J by 3 bases, with 12 bases between the two germline ends. This CDR3 region has 14 residues. The CDR3 DNA sequence: TGTGCCATCAGTGACGGTCTATCAGACTACGAGCAGTACTTC. Its translation: CAISDGLSDYEQYF.

This clonotype appeared many times. V gene TRBV5-1 combines with J gene TRBJ2-3; D unresolved. Deletions cut 5 bases from V and 0 bases from J, with 10 bases between. CDR1 is SGHRS, CDR2 YFSETQ, per germline. CDR3 size: 14 residues. This CDR3 reads CASSAGSSTDTQYF. The CDR3 DNA follows: TGCGCCAGCAGTGCAGGTTCTAGCACAGATACGCAGTATTTT.

This clonotype was seen repeatedly, ten times or more. The rearrangement links TRBV20-1 to TRBJ2-1; 12 bases line up with TRBD2. The CDR3 sequence is 17 residues long. V lost 7 bases to trimming and J lost 9 bases; unmatched junction nucleotides: 19. Germline V gives CDR1 DFQATT, CDR2 SNEGSKA (reference sequence). CDR3 nucleotides: TGCAGTGTGCCGCGGACTAGCGGGGCACCGGCGTATTTTGAGCAGTTCTTC. This translates into CSVPRTSGAPAYFEQFF.